These 29 T cell receptor beta chains were all obtained from the same sample, sequenced in a study of monozygotic twins with inflammatory bowel disease. With the 5' RACE reads reprocessed, TCRdb shows one record per CDR3 protein and no DNA. The data show 300,000 to 350,000 distinct CDR3 sequences, and the top ten clones hold approximately 2%. Sequencing input: blood. Every receptor here comes from a human donor with ulcerative colitis or Crohn's disease, or a healthy co-twin of an affected twin (not recorded which).

The rearrangement joins TRBV5-1 to TRBJ2-3; the D call from TCRdb, TRBD2, cannot be confirmed without DNA. CDR1 SGHRS and CDR2 YFSETQ come from the germline V gene. The CDR3 is 15 amino acids. CDR3: CASSSSGGDTDTQYF.

The chain couples TRBV5-1 to TRBJ2-3; as DNA is missing, the TRBD2 call by TCRdb cannot be tested. The germline V gene has CDR1 SGHRS and CDR2 YFSETQ. CDR3 size: 14 residues. The CDR3 sequence: CASSWGARTDTQYF.

The chain carries TRBV7-9 and TRBJ2-1; TCRdb reports TRBD1, a call that lacks DNA to check it against. This CDR3 contains 14 residues. The V gene's germline CDR1 is SEHNR and CDR2 FQNEAQ (reference sequence). CDR3 residues: CASSLLTGNNEQFF.

The chain employs TRBV6-2 or TRBV6-3 and TRBJ1-1; the D call of TRBD1 rests on TCRdb alone, since no DNA is present to check it. CDR3 size: 17 residues. CDR1 is MNHEY and CDR2 is SVGEGT in the germline V gene. CDR3 residues: CASSVRRPGAMNTEAFF.

The chain links TRBV18 to TRBJ1-6; the D call of TRBD1 rests on TCRdb alone, since no DNA is present to check it. The CDR3 is 16 residues long. The germline V gene has CDR1 KGHSH and CDR2 LQKENI. CDR3: CASSIGRTGDGSPLHF.

This chain links TRBV7-2 with TRBJ2-1; absent DNA, TCRdb's TRBD1 call cannot be checked. From germline, CDR1 is SGHTA and CDR2 FQGNSA. The CDR3 has 15 residues. The chain's CDR3 is CASSLSGGGFNEQFF.

V gene TRBV20-1 combines with J gene TRBJ2-1; there is no DNA to check the TCRdb D call of TRBD2. This CDR3 is built from 15 residues. CDR1 and CDR2 (germline): DFQATT, SNEGSKA (reference sequence). CDR3 loop: CSAREGAGPYNEQFF.

The rearrangement joins TRBV10-3 to TRBJ2-5. CDR3 length: 14 residues. Germline CDR1 reads ENHRY; CDR2 reads SYGVKD. CDR3 sequence: CAIKSSGYGETQYF.

The gene calls are TRBV4-1 and TRBJ2-3; TCRdb lists TRBD2, though no DNA is available to test this call. The CDR3 has 12 amino acids. Germline-derived CDR1 and CDR2 are MGHRA and YSYEKL. The CDR3 protein is CASSQPLDTQYF.

The rearrangement links TRBV19 to TRBJ2-1. The CDR3 is 14 residues long. The germline V gene encodes CDR1 LNHDA and CDR2 SQIVND (reference sequence). CDR3 in amino acids: CASSIGVSYNEQFF.

The chain carries TRBV28 and TRBJ2-2; the TCRdb call, TRBD1, lacks DNA for checking. Germline V gene data show CDR1 as MDHEN and CDR2 as SYDVKM. The CDR3 has 14 amino acids. CDR3 residues: CASSLTGQMGELFF.

CDR3 amino acids: CASRRTGKETQYF. The V and J genes are TRBV28 and TRBJ2-5; TCRdb picks TRBD1, but there is no DNA to check that call. CDR1 and CDR2 (germline): MDHEN, SYDVKM. The CDR3 is 13 amino acids.

The chain couples TRBV5-1 to TRBJ2-3; TCRdb's D call of TRBD1 is untestable without DNA. The germline CDR1 and CDR2 sequences are SGHRS and YFSETQ. There are 13 residues in the CDR3. The CDR3 loop is CASSATGTDTQYF.

This rearrangement joins TRBV7-2 to TRBJ2-5. This CDR3 region has 14 residues. From germline, CDR1 is SGHTA and CDR2 FQGNSA. This CDR3 reads CASSLSGRRETQYF.

V gene TRBV15 combines with J gene TRBJ1-4. This CDR3 has 15 residues. Per germline, CDR1 LNHNV and CDR2 YYDKDF (reference sequence). CDR3 sequence: CATSRDGAANEKLFF.

The chain joins TRBV20-1 to TRBJ1-1. Germline V gene data show CDR1 as DFQATT and CDR2 as SNEGSKA (reference sequence). The CDR3 spans 12 residues. CDR3 amino acids: CSAREPVTEAFF.

The rearrangement joins TRBV29-1 to TRBJ2-3; with no DNA, the TCRdb D assignment of TRBD2 cannot be verified. Germline CDR1 is SQVTM and CDR2 is ANQGSEA. The length of the CDR3 is 15 residues. The chain's CDR3 is CSSPDHTKRTDTQYF.

The chain employs TRBV11-2 and TRBJ2-2; the D call of TRBD2 rests on TCRdb alone, since no DNA is present to check it. Germline V lookup: CDR1 SGHAT, CDR2 FQNNGV. CDR3 length equals 17 residues. Here the CDR3 reads CASSSLWGGFNTGELFF.

The chain uses TRBV27 and TRBJ2-7; the TRBD1 assignment by TCRdb is unverifiable without DNA. CDR3 length equals 13 residues. Germline lookup yields CDR1 MNHEY and CDR2 SMNVEV (reference sequence). The CDR3 is CASRLGQAGEQYF.

The chain is built from TRBV12-3 or TRBV12-4 and TRBJ2-7; absent DNA, TCRdb's TRBD1 call cannot be checked. The CDR3 has 13 residues. CDR3: CASSRTGFYEQYF.

The chain uses TRBV20-1 and TRBJ2-1; the TRBD1 assignment by TCRdb is unverifiable without DNA. Germline CDR1 and CDR2: DFQATT and SNEGSKA (reference sequence). This CDR3 is 17 amino acids long. Here the CDR3 reads CSARKEWGRKLYNEQFF.

This chain uses TRBV3-1 with TRBJ2-1; lacking DNA, the TRBD2 call made by TCRdb goes unchecked. This CDR3 spans 11 amino acids. The germline gives CDR1 LGHDT, CDR2 YNNKEL (reference sequence). The CDR3 spells CASSDLAEQFF.

CDR3 region: CASSRTGTSGRASYEQYF. The chain couples TRBV28 to TRBJ2-7; TCRdb returns TRBD2, unconfirmable since there is no DNA. The CDR3 contains 18 residues. Germline values: CDR1 MDHEN, CDR2 SYDVKM.

The V and J genes are TRBV3-1 and TRBJ1-5; the TCRdb D gene call, TRBD1, has no DNA to confirm it. The germline gives CDR1 LGHDT, CDR2 YNNKEL (reference sequence). The CDR3 sequence is 13 residues long. The CDR3 sequence is CASSQGGRGPQHF.

CDR3 sequence: CAISEWGQGSYEQYF. V is TRBV10-3 and J is TRBJ2-7; TCRdb's assignment of TRBD1 cannot be checked, as there is no DNA. There are 15 residues in the CDR3. Looked up from germline, CDR1 is ENHRY and CDR2 is SYGVKD.

This chain connects TRBV29-1 to TRBJ2-3; absent DNA, TCRdb's TRBD2 call cannot be checked. This CDR3 region has 17 residues. The germline gives CDR1 SQVTM, CDR2 ANQGSEA. The CDR3 sequence: CSVALAERSAGTDTQYF.

This chain links TRBV15 with TRBJ2-3; TCRdb's D call of TRBD1 is untestable without DNA. CDR3 length equals 14 residues. Per germline, CDR1 LNHNV and CDR2 YYDKDF (reference sequence). The CDR3 loop is CATRSNREADTQYF.

The J gene is TRBJ2-2, the V gene TRBV4-1; TCRdb calls TRBD2, which cannot be checked without DNA. The germline V gene encodes CDR1 MGHRA and CDR2 YSYEKL. CDR3 length: 20 residues. CDR3: CASSHPTSGGAMVYSGELFF.

The chain recombines TRBV25-1 with TRBJ2-7. CDR3 size: 12 residues. CDR1 and CDR2 (germline): MGHDK, SYGVNS. The CDR3 protein is CASSDYRHEQYF.